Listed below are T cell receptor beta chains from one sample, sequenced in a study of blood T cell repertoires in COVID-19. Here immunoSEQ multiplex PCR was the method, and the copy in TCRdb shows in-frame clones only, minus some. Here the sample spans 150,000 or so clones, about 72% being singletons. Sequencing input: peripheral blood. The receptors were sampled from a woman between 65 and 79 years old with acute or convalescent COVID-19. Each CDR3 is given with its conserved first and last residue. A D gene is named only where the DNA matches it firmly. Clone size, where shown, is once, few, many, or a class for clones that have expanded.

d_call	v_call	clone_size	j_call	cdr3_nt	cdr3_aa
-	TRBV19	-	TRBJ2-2	TGTGCCAGTAGTATCCTCGGACAGCTGGAAACCGGGGAGCTGTTTTTT	CASSILGQLETGELFF
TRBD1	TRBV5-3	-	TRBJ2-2	TGTGCCAGAAGCCTATCGACAGGGACCGAACACCGGGGAGCTGTTTTT	CARSLSTGTEHRGAVF
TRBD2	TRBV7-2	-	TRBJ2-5	TGTGCCAGCAGCTTAGCGGCGGGGGTGGGAGAGACCCAGTACTTC	CASSLAAGVGETQYF
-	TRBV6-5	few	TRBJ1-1	TGTGCCAGCAGTTACAGGAGGGACGGCCTCACTGAAGCTTTCTTT	CASSYRRDGLTEAFF
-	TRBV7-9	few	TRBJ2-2	TGTGCCAGCAGCTTAGAGGGGCCCGGGGAGCTGTTTTTT	CASSLEGPGELFF
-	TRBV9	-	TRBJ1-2	TGTGCCAGCAGCCCTCCCACTGGGGAGACGAATGTGGGCTACACCTTC	CASSPPTGETNVGYTF
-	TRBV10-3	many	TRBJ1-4	TGTGCCATCAGTGAGCTTGGAGATGGCCTTGAAAAACTGTTTTTT	CAISELGDGLEKLFF
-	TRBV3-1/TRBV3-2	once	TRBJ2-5	TGTGCCAGCAGCCAAGATCCCCAGACAGTGGTTGGGGAGACCCAGTACTTC	CASSQDPQTVVGETQYF
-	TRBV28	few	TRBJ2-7	TGTGCCAGCAGACCCCAGGGTTACGAGCAGTACTTC	CASRPQGYEQYF
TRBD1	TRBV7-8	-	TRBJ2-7	TGTGCCAGCAGCTTAAAAGGGGGCGGCGAGCAGTACTTC	CASSLKGGGEQYF
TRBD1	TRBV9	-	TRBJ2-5	TGTGCCAGCAGCGTAGCTGGGACAGGGGCAGAGACCCAGTACTTC	CASSVAGTGAETQYF
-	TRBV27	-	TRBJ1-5	TGTGCCAGCAGTTCGGGGGGCCTCAACGATCAGCCCCAGCATTTT	CASSSGGLNDQPQHF
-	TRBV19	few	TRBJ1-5	TGTGCCAGTAGTCAGGGATATCAGCCCCAGCATTTT	CASSQGYQPQHF
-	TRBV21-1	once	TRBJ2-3	TGTGCCAGCAAAGAGAGTAGCGGGAGGGAATCAGATACGCAGTATTTT	CASKESSGRESDTQYF
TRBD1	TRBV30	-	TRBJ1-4	TGTGCCTGGGCGGGGACAGGCGGCGATGAAAAACTGTTTTTT	CAWAGTGGDEKLFF
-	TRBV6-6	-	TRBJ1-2	TGTGCCAGCAGTTACGCGGGATTGTCCTATGGCTACACCTTC	CASSYAGLSYGYTF
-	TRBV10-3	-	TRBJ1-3	TGTGCCATCAGTGACCCCGACTCAACCTCTGGAAACACCATATATTTT	CAISDPDSTSGNTIYF
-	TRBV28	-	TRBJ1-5	TGTGCCAGCAGTTCGGAAGGGGCAGGCAATCAGCCCCAGCATTTT	CASSSEGAGNQPQHF
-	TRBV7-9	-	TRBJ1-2	TGTGCCAGCAGCGCCGGTTGGGGGCTCGGCTACACCTTC	CASSAGWGLGYTF
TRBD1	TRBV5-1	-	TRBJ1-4	TGCGCCAGCAGCGAATCCTCCGGGGACAGGGGGGAAAAACTGTTTTTT	CASSESSGDRGEKLFF
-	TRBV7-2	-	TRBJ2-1	TGTGCCAGCAGCCCCGATCCGGGGAACGGTGAGCAGTTCTTC	CASSPDPGNGEQFF
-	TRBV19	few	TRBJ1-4	TGTGCCAGTAGAAATCGACAAGGTGAAAAACTGTTTTTT	CASRNRQGEKLFF
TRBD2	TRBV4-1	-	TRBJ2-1	TGCGCCAGCAGCCTATCCGGGACTAGCGGGAGTAGGGCCTACAATGAGCAGTTCTTC	CASSLSGTSGSRAYNEQFF
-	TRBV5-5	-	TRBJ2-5	TGTGCCAGCAGCTTGGTTGGGGGCGGATGGGAGACCCAGTACTTC	CASSLVGGGWETQYF
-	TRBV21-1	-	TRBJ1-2	TGTGCCAGCAGGCCAGGGGGGCGCCAGGGGGGCTACACCTTC	CASRPGGRQGGYTF
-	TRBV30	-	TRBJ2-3	TGTGCCTGGAGTGTACGGGGGTCGCAGGGAATGTATACGCAGTATTTT	CAWSVRGSQGMYTQYF
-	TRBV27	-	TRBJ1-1	TGTGCCAGCAGTTCTCCGACAGCGGGTGGCACTGAAGCTTTCTTT	CASSSPTAGGTEAFF
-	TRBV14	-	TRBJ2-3	TGTGCCAGCAGCCTCCCAGGGACAGATACGCAGTATTTT	CASSLPGTDTQYF
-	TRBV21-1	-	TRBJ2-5	TGTGCCAGCAGCAAAGGGGGACAGGGTCCGTCAGAGACCCAGTACTTC	CASSKGGQGPSETQYF
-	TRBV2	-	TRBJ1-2	TGTGCCAGCAGTGAAGTAATGCAGGGCGTCTATGGCTACACCTTC	CASSEVMQGVYGYTF
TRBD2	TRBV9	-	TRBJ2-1	TGTGCCAGCAGCGTAGATACAGCGGCTAGCGGGGGGTGGGAGCAGTTCTTC	CASSVDTAASGGWEQFF
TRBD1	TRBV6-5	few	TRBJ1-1	TGTGCCAGCAGCGCCACGACAGGGGGTTGGACTGAAGCTTTCTTT	CASSATTGGWTEAFF
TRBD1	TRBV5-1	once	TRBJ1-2	TGCGCCAGCAGCACCGGACAGGGGATTAATGGCTACACCTTC	CASSTGQGINGYTF
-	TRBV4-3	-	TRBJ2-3	TGCGCCAGCAGCCAAGAAAGAGTAGTACGGGGTACGCAGTATTTT	CASSQERVVRGTQYF
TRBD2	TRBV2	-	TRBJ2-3	TGTGCCAGCTGGGAGCGGGGGGCTAGCACAGATACGCAGTATTTT	CASWERGASTDTQYF
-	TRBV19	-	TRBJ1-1	TGTGCCAGTAGTATAGGGGACCGGGGGAGGAACACTGAAGCTTTCTTT	CASSIGDRGRNTEAFF